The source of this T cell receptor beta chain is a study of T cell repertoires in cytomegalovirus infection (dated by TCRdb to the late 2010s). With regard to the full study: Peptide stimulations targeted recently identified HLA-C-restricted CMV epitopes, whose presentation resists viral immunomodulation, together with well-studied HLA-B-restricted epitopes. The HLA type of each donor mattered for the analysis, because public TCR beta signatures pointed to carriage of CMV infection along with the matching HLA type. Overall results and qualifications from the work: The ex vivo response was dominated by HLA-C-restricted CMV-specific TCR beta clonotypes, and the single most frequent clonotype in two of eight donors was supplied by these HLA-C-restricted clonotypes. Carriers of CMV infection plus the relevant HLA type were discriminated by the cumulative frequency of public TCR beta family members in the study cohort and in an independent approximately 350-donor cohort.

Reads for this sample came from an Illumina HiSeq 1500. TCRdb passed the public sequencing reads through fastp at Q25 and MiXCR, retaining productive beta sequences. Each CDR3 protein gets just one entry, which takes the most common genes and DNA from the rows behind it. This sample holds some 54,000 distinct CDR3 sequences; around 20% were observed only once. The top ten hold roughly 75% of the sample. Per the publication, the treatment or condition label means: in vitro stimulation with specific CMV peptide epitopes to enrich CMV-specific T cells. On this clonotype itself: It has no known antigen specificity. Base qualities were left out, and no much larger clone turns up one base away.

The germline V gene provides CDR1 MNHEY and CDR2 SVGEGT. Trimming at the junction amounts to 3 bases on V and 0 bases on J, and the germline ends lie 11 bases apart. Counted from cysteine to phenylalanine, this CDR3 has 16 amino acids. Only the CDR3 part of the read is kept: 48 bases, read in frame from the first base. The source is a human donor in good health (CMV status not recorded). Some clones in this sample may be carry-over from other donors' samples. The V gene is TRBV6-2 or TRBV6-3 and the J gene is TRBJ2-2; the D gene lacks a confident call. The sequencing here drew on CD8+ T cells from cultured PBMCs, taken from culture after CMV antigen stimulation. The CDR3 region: CASSYRGETNTGELFF. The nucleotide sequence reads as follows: TGTGCCAGCAGTTATCGAGGCGAAACGAACACCGGGGAGCTGTTTTTT.